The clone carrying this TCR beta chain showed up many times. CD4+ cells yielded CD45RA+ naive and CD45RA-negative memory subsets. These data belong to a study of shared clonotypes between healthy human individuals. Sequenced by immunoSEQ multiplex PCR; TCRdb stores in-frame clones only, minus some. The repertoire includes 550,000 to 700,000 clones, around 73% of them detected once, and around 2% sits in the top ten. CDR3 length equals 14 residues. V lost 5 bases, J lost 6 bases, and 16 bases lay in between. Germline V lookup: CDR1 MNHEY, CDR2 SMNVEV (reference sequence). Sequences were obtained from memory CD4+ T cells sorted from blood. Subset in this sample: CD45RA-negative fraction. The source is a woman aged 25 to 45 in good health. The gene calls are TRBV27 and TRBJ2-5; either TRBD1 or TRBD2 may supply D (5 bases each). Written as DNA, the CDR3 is TGTGCCAGCAGTCTAACTAGGGACGCGAAGACCCAGTACTTC. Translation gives CASSLTRDAKTQYF.